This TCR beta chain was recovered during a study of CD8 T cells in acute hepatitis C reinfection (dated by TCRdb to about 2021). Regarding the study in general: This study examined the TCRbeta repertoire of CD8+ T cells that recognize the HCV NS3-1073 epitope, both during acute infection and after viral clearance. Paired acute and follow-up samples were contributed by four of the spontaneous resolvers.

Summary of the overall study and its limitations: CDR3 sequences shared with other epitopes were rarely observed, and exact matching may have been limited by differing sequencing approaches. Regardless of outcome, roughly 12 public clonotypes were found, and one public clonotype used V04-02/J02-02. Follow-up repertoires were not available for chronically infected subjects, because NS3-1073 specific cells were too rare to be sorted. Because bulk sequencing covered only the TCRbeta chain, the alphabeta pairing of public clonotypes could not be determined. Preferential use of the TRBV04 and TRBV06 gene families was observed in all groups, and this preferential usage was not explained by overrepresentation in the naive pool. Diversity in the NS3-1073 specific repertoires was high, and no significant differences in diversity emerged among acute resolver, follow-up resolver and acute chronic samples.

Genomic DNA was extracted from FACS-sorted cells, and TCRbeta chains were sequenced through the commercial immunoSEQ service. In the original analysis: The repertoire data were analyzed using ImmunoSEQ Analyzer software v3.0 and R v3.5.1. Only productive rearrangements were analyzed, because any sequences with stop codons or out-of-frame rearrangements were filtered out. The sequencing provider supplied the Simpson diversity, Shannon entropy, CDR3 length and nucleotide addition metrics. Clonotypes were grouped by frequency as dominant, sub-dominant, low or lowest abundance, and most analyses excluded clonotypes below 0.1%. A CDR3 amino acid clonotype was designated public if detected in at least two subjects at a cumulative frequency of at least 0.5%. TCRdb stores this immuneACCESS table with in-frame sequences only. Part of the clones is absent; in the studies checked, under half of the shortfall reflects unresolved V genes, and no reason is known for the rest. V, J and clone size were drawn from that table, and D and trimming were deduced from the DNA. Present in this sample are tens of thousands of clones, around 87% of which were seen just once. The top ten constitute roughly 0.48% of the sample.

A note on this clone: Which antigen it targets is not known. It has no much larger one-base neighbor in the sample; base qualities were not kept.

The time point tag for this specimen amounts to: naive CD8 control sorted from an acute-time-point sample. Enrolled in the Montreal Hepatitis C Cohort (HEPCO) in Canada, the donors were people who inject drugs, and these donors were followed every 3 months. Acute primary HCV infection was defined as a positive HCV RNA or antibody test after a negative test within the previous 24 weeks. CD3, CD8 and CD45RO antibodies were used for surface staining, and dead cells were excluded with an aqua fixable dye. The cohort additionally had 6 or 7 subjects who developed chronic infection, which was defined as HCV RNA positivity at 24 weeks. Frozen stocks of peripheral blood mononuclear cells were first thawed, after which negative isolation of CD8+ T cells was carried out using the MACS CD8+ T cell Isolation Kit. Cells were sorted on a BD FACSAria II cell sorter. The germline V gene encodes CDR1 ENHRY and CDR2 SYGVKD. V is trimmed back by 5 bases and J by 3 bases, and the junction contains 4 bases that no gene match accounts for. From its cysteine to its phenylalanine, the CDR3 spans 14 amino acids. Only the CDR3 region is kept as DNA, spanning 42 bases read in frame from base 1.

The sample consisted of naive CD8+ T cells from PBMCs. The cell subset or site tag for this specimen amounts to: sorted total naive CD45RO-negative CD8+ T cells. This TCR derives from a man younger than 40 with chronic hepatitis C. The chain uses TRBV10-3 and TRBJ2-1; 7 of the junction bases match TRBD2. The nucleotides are TGTGCCATCAGTTTCCAGCGGGGCTACAATGAGCAGTTCTTC. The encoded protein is CAISFQRGYNEQFF.